What follows is one TCR beta chain and its context. The data stem from a study of regulatory T cells in long-lasting Graves disease. Study details: Under 3 months of antithyroid drugs had been taken by newly diagnosed Graves' patients.

Researchers made TCR beta libraries by using iRepertoire HTBI primers and running Arm-PCR on CDR3 regions. TCRdb ran MiXCR on the multiplex PCR reads and lists one entry per CDR3 protein. The sample yields 350,000 to 550,000 distinct CDR3 sequences, about a sixth seen once. Time point specified: newly diagnosed GD, antithyroid drugs for less than 3 months. PBMCs were the source of the RNA used for TCR sequencing. The V gene's germline CDR1 is DFQATT and CDR2 SNEGSKA (reference sequence). V dropped 0 bases and J dropped 7; count of bases not matched to a gene: 14. The CDR3 totals 17 residues. This sample also belongs to another study, concerning T cells in Graves' hyperthyroidism and ophthalmopathy. In that study: Ophthalmopathy got predicted by the model a median about six months before its onset.

This specimen was peripheral blood mononuclear cells (PBMCs), taken at new diagnosis, from a patient treated with antithyroid drugs. The genes are TRBV20-1 and TRBJ2-1; 8 bases match TRBD2. The sequence was obtained from a woman under 30 with Graves disease. CDR3: CSARDPGTGGPSNEQFF. The CDR3 DNA follows: TGCAGTGCTAGAGATCCCGGTACGGGAGGGCCCTCTAATGAGCAGTTCTTC.